These 23 T cell receptor beta chains share one sample of origin, sequenced in a study of tissue T cells after allogeneic stem cell transplantation. Time point defined: mouse harvest day 14 after allogeneic transplant. Each mouse received 10^7 T-cell-depleted marrow cells plus 10^6 splenic CD5+ T cells by tail vein. The assay was immunoSEQ multiplex PCR, and TCRdb's table has in-frame clones only and misses some. The table shows some 4,500 clones, with 45% occurring only once. Sequenced material: gut tissue. These receptors came from a female BALB/c mouse given C57BL/6 T cells with graft-versus-host disease after an allogeneic hematopoietic cell transplant.

This clone turned up a few times. The germline and genes are mouse ones. The read comes to an end 1 residue before the CDR3 does, leaving the germline J gene to fill in the end. The rearrangement uses TRBV26 and TRBJ2-7; TRBD1 agrees at 10 bases. Losses at the gene ends were 4 bases for V and 3 bases for J; bases not matched to a gene: 0. Germline lookup yields CDR1 KGHPV and CDR2 FQNQEV (reference sequence). CDR3 length: 13 residues. The CDR3 loop reads CASSRTGGYEQYF. The CDR3 DNA, read in part, is TGTGCCAGCAGTCGGACAGGGGGCTATGAACAGTAC.

Turning to this clone: The listed genes are named as in mouse. The part of the CDR3 DNA that was read is TGTGCCAGCAGTGTTAACAACCAGGCTCCGCTT. Its protein product is CASSVNNQAPL. The full CDR3 sequence reads CASSVNNQAPLF. The genes are TRBV19 and TRBJ1-5, with D unclear. The CDR3 end falls 1 residue outside the read, so it is completed with the germline J gene. This CDR3 has 12 residues. Trimming cost V 4 bases and J 0 bases, with 2 bases left between them. Germline V gene sequence: CDR1 FNHDT, CDR2 SITEND (reference sequence).

As regards this clone: Genes and germline come from the mouse. The observed sequence ends 1 residue before the CDR3 terminus, with the missing tail filled in from the germline J gene. The rearrangement uses TRBV24 and TRBJ2-7, with D perhaps matching TRBD1 or TRBD2 (5 bases each). The germline V gene encodes CDR1 KGHTA and CDR2 FRNEEI. Trimming left V 1 base short and J 7 bases short, with 11 bases between. The CDR3 covers 13 residues. CDR3 DNA, as far as it was read: TGTGCCAGCAGTCTGTCGGTGGGGCGGGAACAGTAC. Translation gives CASSLSVGREQY. The whole CDR3 protein is CASSLSVGREQYF.

In its sample, this clone was seen a few times. The germline and genes are mouse ones. The read ends 1 residue early relative to the CDR3; the germline J gene fills the gap. The rearrangement joins TRBV12-1 to TRBJ1-1; D ambiguous. The V end was cut by 2 bases, the J end by 0 bases, with 3 bases between. The V gene's germline CDR1 is SGHSN and CDR2 HYEKVE. This CDR3 has 12 amino acids. The CDR3: CASSRQNTEVFF. The CDR3 DNA, read in part, is TGTGCCAGCTCTCGACAGAACACAGAAGTCTTC.

Notes on this clone: These gene names are mouse names. Partial CDR3 DNA: TGTGCCAGCTCTGGGACAGGGACTAGTGCAGAAACGCTGTAT. Translated, it gives CASSGTGTSAETLY. Given in full, the CDR3 is CASSGTGTSAETLYF. This chain uses TRBV12-2 with TRBJ2-3; TRBD1 aligns across 9 bases. The CDR3 goes on 1 residue after the read ends, and that part is filled in from the germline J gene. Germline V gene data show CDR1 as SGHLS and CDR2 as HYDKME. The trim removed 3 bases at V and 0 bases at J, leaving 3 bases unmatched. The CDR3 spans 15 residues. Variable domain in full (rest from reference TRBV12-2 and TRBJ2-3): NSGVVQSPRYIIKGKGERSILKCIPISGHLSVAWYQQTQGQELKFFIQHYDKMERDKGNLPSRFSVQQFDDYHSEMNMSALELEDSAVYFCASSGTGTSAETLYFGSGTRLTVL.

A remark on this clone: Mouse names are used for the genes. With the read ending 1 residue before the CDR3 end, the germline J gene is used to fill in that end. This sequence joins TRBV26 and TRBJ1-1; D is perhaps TRBD1 (5 bases). The germline V and J ends were trimmed by 1 base and 4 bases, with 10 bases remaining between them. Germline V CDR1 and CDR2: KGHPV, FQNQEV (reference sequence). CDR3 length: 14 residues. Incomplete CDR3 DNA: TGTGCCAGCAGTCTGTGGACACCTCTCACAGAAGTCTTC. Translation: CASSLWTPLTEVF. The full CDR3 sequence reads CASSLWTPLTEVFF.

This clone turned up a few times. The gene names here belong to mouse. The sequenced fragment ends 1 residue before the CDR3 boundary, so the rest is inferred from the germline J gene. This chain connects TRBV26 to TRBJ2-7; the match to TRBD2 covers 7 bases. The V segment lost 6 bases and the J segment 7 bases; nucleotides outside the gene matches: 6. The CDR3 length is 12 residues. Germline CDR1 and CDR2: KGHPV and FQNQEV (reference sequence). The CDR3 DNA, read in part, is TGTGCCAGCAGCCAGGACTGGTACGAACAGTAC. It specifies CASSQDWYEQY. The CDR3, in full, reads CASSQDWYEQYF.

This clone is hyperexpanded. The germline and genes are mouse ones. The read is 1 residue too short to cover the CDR3 end, so that end is filled in from the germline J gene. The chain carries TRBV26 and TRBJ2-7; 7 bases agree with TRBD2. Trimming at V came to 0 bases and at J to 7 bases, leaving 3 bases not matched to a gene. Germline values: CDR1 KGHPV, CDR2 FQNQEV (reference sequence). This CDR3 contains 13 residues. The CDR3 DNA, read in part, is TGTGCCAGCAGTCTGTCTGGGGGGAGAGAACAGTAC. Its protein is CASSLSGGREQY. The entire CDR3 protein reads CASSLSGGREQYF.

This clone was seen more than once but under ten times. The genes are named according to mouse. The observed sequence ends 1 residue before the CDR3 terminus, with the missing tail filled in from the germline J gene. This chain links TRBV12-1 with TRBJ1-2; D might be TRBD1 (6 bases). Trimming took 3 bases from V and 4 from J, leaving 14 bases between them. The CDR3 length is 14 residues. Germline V gene data show CDR1 as SGHSN and CDR2 as HYEKVE. The CDR3 bases that were read are TGTGCCAGCTCTTTCTACAGGGCGGGCTCCGACTACACC. It encodes CASSFYRAGSDYT. The entire CDR3 reads CASSFYRAGSDYTF.

By proportion, this clone is medium-sized. The genes are named according to mouse. The read terminates 1 residue before the CDR3 end, so the remaining end is supplied by the germline J gene. This rearrangement joins TRBV19 to TRBJ1-3; 10 bases align to TRBD1. CDR1 FNHDT and CDR2 SITEND come from the germline V gene (reference sequence). The CDR3 extends over 15 amino acids. V dropped 3 bases and J dropped 3; count of bases not matched to a gene: 3. The CDR3 loop reads CASSTTGGGGNTLYF. Incomplete CDR3 DNA: TGTGCCAGCAGTACGACAGGGGGCGGTGGAAATACGCTCTAT.

Remarks on this clone: Gene names follow the mouse nomenclature. The CDR3 DNA, read in part, is TGTGCCAGCAGCTTAGGGGGGGGGAGTGCAGAAACGCTGTAT. Protein sequence: CASSLGGGSAETLY. The whole CDR3 is CASSLGGGSAETLYF. The J gene is TRBJ2-3, the V gene TRBV3, with 7 bases that match TRBD2. The DNA ends 1 residue before the CDR3 does, and the rest of the CDR3 is filled in from the germline J gene. V gave up 1 base and J gave up 0 bases; unmatched junction bases: 1. Per germline, CDR1 SNHLY and CDR2 FYNGKV (reference sequence). This CDR3 region has 15 residues. Full variable domain (outside the CDR3, taken from reference TRBV3 and TRBJ2-3): GPKVLQIPSHQIIDMGQMVTLNCDPVSNHLYFYWYKQILGQQMEFLVNFYNGKVMEKSKLFKDQFSVERPDGSYFTLKIQPTALEDSAVYFCASSLGGGSAETLYFGSGTRLTVL.

Concerning this clone itself: The genes and germline here are from mouse. The observed sequence ends 1 residue before the CDR3 terminus, with the missing tail filled in from the germline J gene. V gene TRBV12-1 combines with J gene TRBJ2-2, with D perhaps TRBD2 (5 bases). Trimming took off 0 bases at V and 0 bases at J, with 7 bases between the two ends. CDR3 size: 15 residues. CDR1 and CDR2 (germline): SGHSN, HYEKVE. The CDR3 DNA, read in part, is TGTGCCAGCTCTCTCACTGGTGCAAACACCGGGCAGCTCTAC. The encoded protein is CASSLTGANTGQLY. The complete CDR3 reads CASSLTGANTGQLYF. Complete variable domain (other parts from reference TRBV12-1 and TRBJ2-2): DSGVVQSPRHIIKEKGGRSVLTCIPISGHSNVVWYQQTLGKELKFLIQHYEKVERDKGFLPSRFSVQQFDDYHSEMNMSALELEDSAMYFCASSLTGANTGQLYFGEGSKLTVL.

Comment on this clone: Germline and genes: mouse. The CDR3 region is CASRPGRYAEQFF. CDR3 DNA (partial): TGTGCCAGCAGACCGGGACGGTATGCTGAGCAGTTC. The rearrangement uses TRBV15 and TRBJ2-1; D possibly matches TRBD1 or TRBD2 (5 bases each). The read ends 1 residue early relative to the CDR3; the germline J gene fills the gap. Germline lookup yields CDR1 SGHND and CDR2 FRSKSL. The CDR3 has 13 residues. Trimming removed 6 bases at V and 4 bases at J, with 10 bases between.

Concerning this clone itself: The gene symbols are mouse symbols. The observed sequence ends 1 residue before the CDR3 terminus, with the missing tail filled in from the germline J gene. V gene TRBV12-2 combines with J gene TRBJ2-1; D unclear. Germline V gene lookup returns CDR1 SGHLS and CDR2 HYDKME. V gave up 0 bases and J gave up 1 base, with 9 bases separating them. The CDR3 covers 15 residues. The part of the CDR3 DNA that was read is TGTGCCAGCTCTCTCTTTTGGGTAAACTATGCTGAGCAGTTC. As protein: CASSLFWVNYAEQF. The CDR3 as a whole reads CASSLFWVNYAEQFF. Full variable domain (missing parts from reference TRBV12-2 and TRBJ2-1): NSGVVQSPRYIIKGKGERSILKCIPISGHLSVAWYQQTQGQELKFFIQHYDKMERDKGNLPSRFSVQQFDDYHSEMNMSALELEDSAVYFCASSLFWVNYAEQFFGPGTRLTVL.

A note on this clone: Germline and genes here are mouse. The read halts 1 residue ahead of the CDR3 end, with the missing end drawn from the germline J gene. The V gene is TRBV3, the J gene TRBJ1-4; TRBD1 matches 7 bases. The CDR3 runs to 15 residues. Trimming cost V 3 bases and J 4 bases; bases outside gene matches: 5. Germline CDR1 is SNHLY and CDR2 is FYNGKV (reference sequence). The part of the CDR3 DNA that was read is TGTGCCAGCAGCTTCACAGGGGCGGGCAACGAAAGATTATTT. Translation: CASSFTGAGNERLF. The CDR3 as a whole reads CASSFTGAGNERLFF.

This clone is medium-sized within its sample. Mouse germline and gene names are used. The CDR3 end is not reached by the read, which stops 1 residue before it; the germline J gene fills it in. The rearrangement uses TRBV26 and TRBJ1-3; the match to TRBD1 covers 10 bases. The CDR3 contains 15 residues. CDR1 is KGHPV, CDR2 FQNQEV, per germline (reference sequence). V trimming: 4 bases; J trimming: 0 bases; junction bases outside the gene matches: 0. The CDR3 sequence is CASSRQGASGNTLYF. Incomplete CDR3 DNA: TGTGCCAGCAGTCGACAGGGGGCTTCTGGAAATACGCTCTAT.

By its share, this clone is medium-sized. Any gene name here is a mouse gene name. The DNA ends 1 residue before the CDR3 does, and the rest of the CDR3 is filled in from the germline J gene. V usage is TRBV3 and J usage is TRBJ2-1; 7 bases are a match to TRBD2. The germline gives CDR1 SNHLY, CDR2 FYNGKV (reference sequence). The ends lost 4 bases at V and 4 bases at J; junction bases unmatched: 4. The CDR3 is 14 residues long. The CDR3 protein is CASSSGGWYAEQFF. CDR3 DNA, as far as it was read: TGTGCCAGCAGCTCTGGGGGATGGTATGCTGAGCAGTTC.

This clone came up once. The genes and germline here are from mouse. The CDR3 is cut off 1 residue early in the read; its end comes from the germline J gene. The chain is built from TRBV26 and TRBJ2-2; tentatively, D is TRBD1 (6 bases). CDR3 length: 15 residues. Trimming cost V 4 bases and J 0 bases, with 9 bases left between them. Germline V gives CDR1 KGHPV, CDR2 FQNQEV (reference sequence). The CDR3 DNA, read in part, is TGTGCCAGCAGTCCCGGGACAACAAACACCGGGCAGCTCTAC. Translated: CASSPGTTNTGQLY. The full-length CDR3 reads as CASSPGTTNTGQLYF. Drawing the rest from reference TRBV26 and TRBJ2-2, the complete variable domain is NSKVIQTPRYLVKGQGQKAKMRCIPEKGHPVVFWYQQNKNNEFKFLINFQNQEVLQQIDMTEKRFSAECPSNSPCSLEIQSSEAGDSALYLCASSPGTTNTGQLYFGEGSKLTVL.

With regard to this clone: All gene names here are mouse names. The sequenced CDR3 bases are TGTGCCAGCAGGGAGACAGGGGATGGAAATACGCTCTAT. It translates to CASRETGDGNTLY. The entire CDR3 protein is CASRETGDGNTLYF. The chain uses TRBV15 and TRBJ1-3; TRBD1 matches at 8 bases. Sequencing ends 1 residue short of the CDR3 end; the germline J gene provides the rest. Trimming cost V 6 bases and J 3 bases; bases outside gene matches: 4. The CDR3 extends over 14 amino acids. Germline-derived CDR1 and CDR2 are SGHND and FRSKSL.

A word on this clone: Gene names follow the mouse nomenclature. Read sequence stops 1 residue before the CDR3 end, and the germline J gene provides the missing end. The rearrangement links TRBV26 to TRBJ2-2; D remains ambiguous. V was trimmed by 4 bases and J by 0 bases, leaving 9 bases between them. The CDR3 length is 15 residues. Per the germline V gene, CDR1 is KGHPV and CDR2 is FQNQEV (reference sequence). CDR3 amino acids: CASSPTIANTGQLYF. The sequenced part of the CDR3 DNA is TGTGCCAGCAGTCCGACAATTGCAAACACCGGGCAGCTCTAC.

In its sample, this clone was seen once. Mouse names are used for the genes. Read sequence stops 1 residue before the CDR3 end, and the germline J gene provides the missing end. The V and J genes are TRBV16 and TRBJ2-4; 9 positions agree with TRBD1. CDR3 length: 14 residues. Germline trimming cut 5 bases from V and 3 bases from J; bases unmatched to any gene: 3. The germline V gene encodes CDR1 SGHSA and CDR2 FRNQAP. CDR3 region: CASSLQGAQNTLYF. CDR3 bases read: TGTGCAAGCAGCCTACAGGGGGCCCAAAACACCTTGTAC.

On this clone: Gene and germline names: mouse. The CDR3 extends 1 residue past the end of the read, so its final part is completed from the germline J gene. J is TRBJ1-1 and V is TRBV23. This CDR3 has 14 amino acids. Germline V gene lookup returns CDR1 KGHTA and CDR2 FQNQQP. The CDR3 DNA, read in part, is TGCTCCAGCAGTCAAGGGGGGCGGGGCACAGAAGTCTTC. Amino acids: CSSSQGGRGTEVF. The full CDR3 protein is CSSSQGGRGTEVFF.

By its share, this clone is medium-sized (0.01 to 0.1%). Here the gene names and germline are mouse. The CDR3 end is not reached by the read, which stops 1 residue before it; the germline J gene fills it in. The gene calls are TRBV13-2 and TRBJ2-7; 8 bases fit TRBD2. J was trimmed by 1 base and V by 4 bases; bases with no gene match: 1. The CDR3 sequence is 13 residues long. Germline CDR1 NNHNN, CDR2 SYGAGS (reference sequence). The CDR3 bases that were read are TGTGCCAGCGGTCGACTGGGGTCCTATGAACAGTAC. It yields the protein CASGRLGSYEQY. Given in full, the CDR3 is CASGRLGSYEQYF.